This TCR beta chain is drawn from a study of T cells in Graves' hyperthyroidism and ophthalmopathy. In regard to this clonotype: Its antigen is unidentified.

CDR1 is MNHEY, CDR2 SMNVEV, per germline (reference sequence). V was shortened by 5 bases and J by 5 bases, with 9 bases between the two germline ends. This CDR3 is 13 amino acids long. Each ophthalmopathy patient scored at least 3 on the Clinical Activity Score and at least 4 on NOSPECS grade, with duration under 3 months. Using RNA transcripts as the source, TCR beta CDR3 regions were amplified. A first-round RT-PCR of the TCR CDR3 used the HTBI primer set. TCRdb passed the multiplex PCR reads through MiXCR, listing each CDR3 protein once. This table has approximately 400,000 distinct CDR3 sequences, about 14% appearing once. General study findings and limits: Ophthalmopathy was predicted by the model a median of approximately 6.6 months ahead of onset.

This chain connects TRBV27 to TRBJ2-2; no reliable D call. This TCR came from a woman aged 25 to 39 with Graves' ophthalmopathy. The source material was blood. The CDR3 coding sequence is TGTGCCAGCAGTACAGACATAACCGGGGAGCTGTTTTTT. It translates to CASSTDITGELFF.